The 8 T cell receptor beta chains below come from one sample, sequenced in a study of blood T cell repertoires in COVID-19. The table came from immunoSEQ multiplex PCR; TCRdb's copy has only in-frame clones and leaves some out. Of around 150,000 clones listed, around 89% are singletons. Input material: peripheral blood. The receptors were gathered from a woman in her sixties with active COVID-19.

The genes are TRBV28 and TRBJ1-4, with 7 bases fitting TRBD1. Germline V gene lookup returns CDR1 MDHEN and CDR2 SYDVKM. This CDR3 contains 16 residues. The V and J ends lost 5 bases and 0 bases, in that order; junction bases with no gene match: 6. CDR3 sequence (DNA): TGTGCCAGCAGTGTGCGGACAGGATCAACTAATGAAAAACTGTTTTTT. This sequence encodes CASSVRTGSTNEKLFF.

The chain joins TRBV19 to TRBJ1-1, with 8 bases identical to TRBD1. The CDR3 totals 14 residues. J was trimmed by 2 bases and V by 10 bases; bases with no gene match: 9. The germline gives CDR1 LNHDA, CDR2 SQIVND (reference sequence). CDR3 residues: CATLDRAGNTEAFF. The CDR3 nucleotides read TGTGCCACCCTGGACAGGGCTGGAAACACTGAAGCTTTCTTT.

The genes are TRBV4-3 and TRBJ2-3; no firm D call. Per germline, CDR1 LGHNA and CDR2 YSLEER. The CDR3 covers 14 residues. Trimming shortened V by 6 bases and J by 2 bases, and 12 bases separated the two germline ends. CDR3 amino acids: CASSRGANTDTQYF. The CDR3 coding sequence is TGCGCCAGCAGTAGAGGCGCGAACACAGATACGCAGTATTTT.

The J gene is TRBJ2-5, the V gene TRBV11-1; D unresolved. V was shortened by 5 bases and J by 5 bases, with 9 bases between the two germline ends. Germline V gene lookup returns CDR1 SGHAT and CDR2 FQDESV (reference sequence). The CDR3 contains 12 residues. The CDR3 loop reads CASSPLGETQYF. The DNA for the CDR3 is TGTGCCAGCAGCCCCCTCGGGGAGACCCAGTACTTC.

The chain couples TRBV11-1 to TRBJ2-3, with 9 bases identical to TRBD2. V lost 0 bases, J lost 10 bases, and 5 bases stayed unmatched. CDR1 SGHAT and CDR2 FQDESV come from the germline V gene (reference sequence). The CDR3 runs 14 residues. The CDR3 DNA sequence: TGTGCCAGCAGCTTAGCGCTCGGCGGGAGGGCGCAGTATTTT. Translated, it gives CASSLALGGRAQYF.

V gene TRBV2 combines with J gene TRBJ1-2; D might be TRBD1 (6 bases). This CDR3 contains 13 residues. Germline V gene data show CDR1 as SNHLY and CDR2 as FYNNEI. V lost 4 bases and J lost 3, with 9 bases in between. CDR3 coding DNA: TGTGCCAGCAGTGCGACAGGTGACTATGGCTACACCTTC. Its protein is CASSATGDYGYTF.

The V gene is TRBV7-2, the J gene TRBJ2-7, with TRBD1 matching 10 bases. The V segment lost 5 bases and the J segment 3 bases; nucleotides outside the gene matches: 7. The CDR3 has 15 residues. Germline values: CDR1 SGHTA, CDR2 FQGNSA. CDR3 nucleotides: TGTGCCAGCAGCCCACGGACAGGGGGATACTACGAGCAGTACTTC. This gives the protein CASSPRTGGYYEQYF.

This clone was picked up one time. V and J are TRBV4-1 and TRBJ2-2; 13 bases map to TRBD2. CDR1 MGHRA and CDR2 YSYEKL come from the germline V gene. J gave up 4 bases and V 0 bases, and 5 bases lay outside the gene matches. There are 18 residues in the CDR3. The CDR3, as DNA: TGCGCCAGCAGCCAAGACGGAAGACTAGCGGGAGGCACCGGGGAGCTGTTTTTT. This codes for CASSQDGRLAGGTGELFF.